Sequencing of this T cell receptor (beta chain) was carried out in a study of shared clonotypes between healthy human individuals. TCRdb's table, derived via immunoSEQ multiplex PCR, lists solely in-frame clones and lacks some. The repertoire holds roughly 2.6 million clones, with around nine tenths as singletons. CDR1 is SGHNT, CDR2 YYREEE, per germline (reference sequence). Trimming at V came to 4 bases and at J to 5 bases, leaving 14 bases not matched to a gene. The CDR3 spans 16 residues. The material sequenced was naive CD4+ T cells sorted from blood. Sample subset: CD45RA+ positively selected. This sequence joins TRBV5-4 and TRBJ2-5, with 7 bases lining up with TRBD1. The sequence was obtained from a man aged 18 to 30 in good health. Here the CDR3 reads CASSNRQGEGPETQYF. CDR3 DNA sequence: TGTGCCAGCAGCAATCGACAGGGTGAGGGTCCGGAGACCCAGTACTTC.